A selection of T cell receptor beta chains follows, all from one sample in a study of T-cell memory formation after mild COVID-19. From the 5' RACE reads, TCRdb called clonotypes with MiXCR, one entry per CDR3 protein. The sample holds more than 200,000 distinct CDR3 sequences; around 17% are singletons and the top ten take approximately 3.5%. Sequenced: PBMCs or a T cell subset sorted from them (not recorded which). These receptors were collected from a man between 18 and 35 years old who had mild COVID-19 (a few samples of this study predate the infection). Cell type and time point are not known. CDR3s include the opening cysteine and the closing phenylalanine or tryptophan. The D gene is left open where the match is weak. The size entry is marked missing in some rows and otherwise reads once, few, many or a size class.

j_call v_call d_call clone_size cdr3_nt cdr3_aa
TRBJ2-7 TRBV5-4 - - TGTGCCAGCAGCCCGGTGAGGGACTCCTACGAGCAGTACTTC CASSPVRDSYEQYF
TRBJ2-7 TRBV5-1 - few TGCGCCAGCAGCTTTCCAAGCGCCGAGCAGTACTTC CASSFPSAEQYF
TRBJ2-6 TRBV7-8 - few TGTGCCAGCAGCTTAAGTGCGGCGGCGGACGTCCTGACTTTC CASSLSAAADVLTF
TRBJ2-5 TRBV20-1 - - TGCAGTGCTAGAGAAGGACTTGAAGAGACCCAGTACTTC CSAREGLEETQYF
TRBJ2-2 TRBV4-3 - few TGCGCCAGCAGCCAGGCCGGGACACCCGGGCGGGAGCTGTTTTTT CASSQAGTPGRELFF
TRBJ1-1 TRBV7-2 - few TGTGCCAGCAGCACCAGACAGTTTTCGTCTGAAGCTTTCTTT CASSTRQFSSEAFF
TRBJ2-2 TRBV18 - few TGTGCCAGCTCACCGCAGGACAGCACCGGGGAGCTGTTTTTT CASSPQDSTGELFF
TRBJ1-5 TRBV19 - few TGTGCCAGTAGTATTGGGACACTTTATAGCAATCAGCCCCAGCATTTT CASSIGTLYSNQPQHF
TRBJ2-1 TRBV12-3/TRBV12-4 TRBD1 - TGTGCCAGCAGTTGGGGGACAGGGGGCAGTGAGCAGTTCTTC CASSWGTGGSEQFF
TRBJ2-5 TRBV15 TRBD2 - TGTGCCACCAGCAGGAAGAGCGGGGGGGCAGAGACCCAGTACTTC CATSRKSGGAETQYF
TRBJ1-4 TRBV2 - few TGTGCCACGGGGAGAGGAGGTGAAAAACTGTTTTTT CATGRGGEKLFF
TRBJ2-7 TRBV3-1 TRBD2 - TGTGCCAGCAGCCCAGCGGGGGGAGCCTACGAGCAGTACTTC CASSPAGGAYEQYF
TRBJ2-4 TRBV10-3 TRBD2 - TGTGCCATCAGTGAGAGCGGGGGCCAAAACATTCAGTACTTC CAISESGGQNIQYF
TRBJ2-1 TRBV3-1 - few TGTGCCAGCTCACGCGGTCGCGATGAGCAGTTCTTC CASSRGRDEQFF
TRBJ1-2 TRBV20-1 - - TGCAGTGCTAGAGATACAGGGACTAACTATGGCTACACCTTC CSARDTGTNYGYTF
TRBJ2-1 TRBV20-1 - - TGCAGTGCTAGGCCGGGGGGCCCCTACAATGAGCAGTTCTTC CSARPGGPYNEQFF
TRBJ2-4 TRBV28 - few TGTGCCAGCAGTTTGCGGGGAAACATTCAGTACTTC CASSLRGNIQYF
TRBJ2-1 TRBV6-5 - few TGTGCCAGCAGTTACAGGGCCAGGGGTAGTGGTGAGCAGTTCTTC CASSYRARGSGEQFF
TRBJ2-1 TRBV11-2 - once TGTGCCAGCAGCTTAGGGAACGGGGGATACAATGAGCAGTTCTTC CASSLGNGGYNEQFF
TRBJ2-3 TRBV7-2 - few TGTGCCAGCAGCTCGTTCGGAGGGGGGGGCCAAGATACGCAGTATTTT CASSSFGGGGQDTQYF
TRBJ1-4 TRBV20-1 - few TGCAGTGCTTTCGGACCGAATAATGAAAAACTGTTTTTT CSAFGPNNEKLFF
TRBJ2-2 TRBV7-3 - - TGTGCCAGCAGGGTAACGGGTCGTAACGGGGAGCTGTTTTTT CASRVTGRNGELFF
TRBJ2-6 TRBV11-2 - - TGTGCCAGCAGCTCGCCTAGGGTAATCGGGGGCTCTGGGGCCAACGTCCTGACTTTC CASSSPRVIGGSGANVLTF
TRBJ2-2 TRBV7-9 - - TGTGCCAGCAGCTACCGGGACTCCAACACCGGGGAGCTGTTTTTT CASSYRDSNTGELFF
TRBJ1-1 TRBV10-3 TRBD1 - TGTGCCATCAGTGCGGGACAGGGGATCCCTGAAGCTTTCTTT CAISAGQGIPEAFF
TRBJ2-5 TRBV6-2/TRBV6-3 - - TGTGCCAGCAGTTATGGTCAAGAGACCCAGTACTTC CASSYGQETQYF
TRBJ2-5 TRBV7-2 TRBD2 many TGTGCCAGCAGCCGGGTTAGCGGGGGGGAACCGACCCAGTACTTC CASSRVSGGEPTQYF
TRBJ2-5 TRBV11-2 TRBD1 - TGTGCCAGCAGCTTAGCCCCCGACAGGGAGGAGACCCAGTACTTC CASSLAPDREETQYF
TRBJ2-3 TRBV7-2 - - TGTGCCAGCAGCTTAGCTTCCGTAACGGCCGGAGAGGATACGCAGTATTTT CASSLASVTAGEDTQYF
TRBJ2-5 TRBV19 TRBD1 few TGTGCCAGTAGCCGGACCGGGACAGAAGAGACCCAGTACTTC CASSRTGTEETQYF
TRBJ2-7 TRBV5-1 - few TGCGCCAGCAGGCGGGGCGCAGGGGAGTACGAGCAGTACTTC CASRRGAGEYEQYF
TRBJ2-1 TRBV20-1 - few TGCAGTGCTAGGGAAGAGGGTGAGCAGTTCTTC CSAREEGEQFF
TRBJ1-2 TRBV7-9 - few TGTGCCAGCAGCTTAAGGCAGGACTATGGCTACACCTTC CASSLRQDYGYTF
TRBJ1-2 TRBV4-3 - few TGCGCCAGCAGCCAGACAGGTGCCTATGGCTACACCTTC CASSQTGAYGYTF
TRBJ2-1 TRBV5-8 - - TGTGCCAGCAGCTTTGATGGGGACAATGAGCAGTTCTTC CASSFDGDNEQFF
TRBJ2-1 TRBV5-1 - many TGCGCCAGCAGCTTGTGGGGGCCAGGAAATGAGCAGTTCTTC CASSLWGPGNEQFF
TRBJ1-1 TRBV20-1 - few TGCAGTGCTCTAGGGCAGCTTGGCACTGAAGCTTTCTTT CSALGQLGTEAFF
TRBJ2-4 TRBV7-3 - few TGTGCCAGCAGCGCCAACTCCCCGGGGACCAAAAACATTCAGTACTTC CASSANSPGTKNIQYF
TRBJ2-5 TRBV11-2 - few TGTGCAGTTTCTCCTGGGCCTCGAGAGACCCAGTACTTC CAVSPGPRETQYF
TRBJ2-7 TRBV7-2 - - TGTGCCAGCAGCTTAGCCTTGAACGAGCAGTACTTC CASSLALNEQYF
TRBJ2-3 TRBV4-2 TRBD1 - TGTGCCAGCAGCCAGCCGACAGGGGGGAGGGCAGATACGCAGTATTTT CASSQPTGGRADTQYF
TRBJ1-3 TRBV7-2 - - TGTGCCAGCAGCTTAGTTACGACAGCTGCTGTGTCTGGAAACACCATATATTTT CASSLVTTAAVSGNTIYF
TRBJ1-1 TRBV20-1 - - TGCAGGTGGAGGGGGGACCCTAATAGAAACACTGAAGCTTTCTTT CRWRGDPNRNTEAFF
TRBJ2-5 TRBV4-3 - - TGCGCCAGCAGCTTGACAGAGTACCAAGAGACCCAGTACTTC CASSLTEYQETQYF
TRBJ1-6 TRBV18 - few TGTGCCAGCTCCCCCGGAACCGATAATTCACCCCTCCACTTT CASSPGTDNSPLHF
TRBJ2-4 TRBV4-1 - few TGCGCCAGCAGCCAAGATGATCCAGGGGCGTCGGGCAAAAACATTCAGTACTTC CASSQDDPGASGKNIQYF
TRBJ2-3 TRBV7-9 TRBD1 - TGTGCCAGCAATAACAGGGGGCAAGATACGCAGTATTTT CASNNRGQDTQYF
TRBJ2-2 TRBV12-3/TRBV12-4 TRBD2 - TGTGCCAGCAGCCTGAGCCTAGCGGGGGGCACCGGGGAGCAGTTTTTT CASSLSLAGGTGEQFF
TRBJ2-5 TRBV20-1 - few TGCAGTGCAAGAAGGGGCAGGGAATCCCCGTTAGCCCAGTACTTC CSARRGRESPLAQYF
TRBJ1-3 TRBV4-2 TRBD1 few TGTGCCAGCAGACCGACAGGGACTGGAAACACCATATATTTT CASRPTGTGNTIYF
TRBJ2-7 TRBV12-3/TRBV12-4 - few TGTGCCAGCAGTTGGGGACGGACCTACGAGCAGTACTTC CASSWGRTYEQYF
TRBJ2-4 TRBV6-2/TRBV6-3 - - TGTGCCAGCAGTTACGATTTGCGACTATCGAACATTCAGTACTTC CASSYDLRLSNIQYF
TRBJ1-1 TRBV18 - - TGTGCCAGCTCACCACGTCAGTACATGAACACTGAAGCTTTCTTT CASSPRQYMNTEAFF
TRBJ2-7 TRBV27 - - TGTGCCAGCAGTTTATGGGCAGGGCAAGGGGTCGAGCAGTACTTC CASSLWAGQGVEQYF
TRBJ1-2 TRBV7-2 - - TGTGCCAGCAGTCCAACCCAGGGGCACCGAAACTATGGCTACACCTTC CASSPTQGHRNYGYTF
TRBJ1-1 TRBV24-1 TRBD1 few TGTGCCACCAGTGCGGGACAGGGCCCTGAAGCTTTCTTT CATSAGQGPEAFF
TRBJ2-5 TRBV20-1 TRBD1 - TGCAGTGCTAGAGATGACAGGGGGGAGACCCAGTACTTC CSARDDRGETQYF